The 18 T cell receptor beta chains below were found in one sample sequenced in a study of identical twins. TCRdb re-called the 5' RACE reads through MiXCR, storing one row per CDR3 protein. Here the sample spans fewer than 650,000 distinct CDR3 sequences, 9.6% being singletons. The same data also contributed to another study, on yellow fever vaccine responses in identical twins.

The sample consisted of PBMCs. Every receptor here comes from a woman under 30 in good health.

Many counts were recorded for this clonotype. This sequence joins TRBV6-2 or TRBV6-3 and TRBJ2-1; 7 positions agree with TRBD1. Looked up from germline, CDR1 is MNHEY and CDR2 is SVGEGT. The J segment lost 4 bases and the V segment lost 0 bases, leaving 3 bases of the junction unmatched. This CDR3 spans 15 amino acids. CDR3 sequence: CASSYSDRVYNEQFF. CDR3 in DNA: TGTGCCAGCAGTTACTCCGACAGGGTATACAATGAGCAGTTCTTC.

This clonotype was found a few times. This chain connects TRBV28 to TRBJ2-7; 8 bases map to TRBD2. V was pared by 4 bases and J by 2 bases, with 4 bases of the junction left unmatched. The CDR3 is 14 residues long. Germline CDR1 is MDHEN and CDR2 is SYDVKM. As DNA, the CDR3 is TGTGCCAGCAGTTCGGGAGGGTTGACCTACGAGCAGTACTTC. Protein sequence: CASSSGGLTYEQYF. The full variable domain, rest sourced from reference TRBV28 and TRBJ2-7, is DVKVTQSSRYLVKRTGEKVFLECVQDMDHENMFWYRQDPGLGLRLIYFSYDVKMKEKGDIPEGYSVSREKKERFSLILESASTNQTSMYLCASSSGGLTYEQYFGPGTRLTVT.

In this sample, this clonotype turned up many times. The chain recombines TRBV5-1 with TRBJ2-6, with 10 bases lining up with TRBD2. CDR1 is SGHRS and CDR2 is YFSETQ in the germline V gene. The CDR3 consists of 17 residues. Germline trimming cut 1 base from V and 0 bases from J; bases unmatched to any gene: 1. The CDR3 region is CASSLTSGDSGANVLTF. CDR3 bases: TGCGCCAGCAGCTTGACTAGCGGGGACTCTGGGGCCAACGTCCTGACTTTC. The full variable domain, completed using reference TRBV5-1 and TRBJ2-6, is KAGVTQTPRYLIKTRGQQVTLSCSPISGHRSVSWYQQTPGQGLQFLFEYFSETQRNKGNFPGRFSGRQFSNSRSEMNVSTLELGDSALYLCASSLTSGDSGANVLTFGAGSRLTVL.

This clonotype was detected ten times or more. The chain recombines TRBV11-2 with TRBJ2-3, with D hard to call. V dropped 5 bases and J dropped 5 bases, with 11 bases sitting between them. From germline, CDR1 is SGHAT and CDR2 FQNNGV. CDR3 size: 13 residues. The CDR3 protein is CASSRPHGDTQYF. CDR3 coding DNA: TGTGCCAGCAGCCGACCCCACGGAGATACGCAGTATTTT.

The chain uses TRBV19 and TRBJ2-1; 8 bases are shared with TRBD2. V lost 4 bases to trimming and J lost 3 bases; unmatched junction nucleotides: 11. There are 17 residues in the CDR3. Germline V lookup: CDR1 LNHDA, CDR2 SQIVND (reference sequence). CDR3 nucleotides: TGTGCCAGTAGTACCCTCCGGGGGGGGGTGGGCTACAATGAGCAGTTCTTC. It codes for CASSTLRGGVGYNEQFF.

This clonotype appeared many times. The chain links TRBV6-5 to TRBJ2-1, with TRBD2 matching over 10 bases. CDR3 size: 15 residues. Germline CDR1 and CDR2: MNHEY and SVGAGI. V trimming: 0 bases; J trimming: 4 bases; junction bases outside the gene matches: 0. The CDR3 DNA reads as TGTGCCAGCAGTTACTCTAGCGGGGGGTACAATGAGCAGTTCTTC. This codes for CASSYSSGGYNEQFF.

The rearrangement joins TRBV5-5 to TRBJ1-1; tentative D call: TRBD1 (6 bases). The CDR3 totals 15 residues. V was pared by 4 bases and J by 4 bases, with 17 bases between. Germline-derived CDR1 and CDR2 are SGHKS and YYEKEE (reference sequence). CDR3 DNA sequence: TGTGCCAGCAGCCCGATTCCACAGGGAGGCACTGAAGCTTTCTTT. Translation gives CASSPIPQGGTEAFF.

CDR3 amino acids: CASNLAGRRETQYF. The CDR3 DNA sequence: TGTGCCAGCAACCTAGCGGGGAGGAGAGAGACCCAGTACTTC. V and J are TRBV28 and TRBJ2-5; the match to TRBD2 covers 9 bases. V trimming: 7 bases; J trimming: 4 bases; junction bases outside the gene matches: 7. This CDR3 has 14 residues. Germline V lookup: CDR1 MDHEN, CDR2 SYDVKM.

The gene calls are TRBV12-3 or TRBV12-4 and TRBJ2-3; D possibly corresponds to TRBD2 (5 bases). The germline V and J ends were trimmed by 8 bases and 6 bases, with 18 bases remaining between them. The CDR3 is made up of 14 amino acids. CDR3 sequence (DNA): TGTGCCAGCCGGGATTCCCAATGGCCTGATACGCAGTATTTT. This gives the protein CASRDSQWPDTQYF.

This clonotype was seen a few times. The V call is TRBV11-1, the J call TRBJ2-3; 13 nucleotides agree with TRBD2. V gave up 5 bases and J gave up 4 bases; unmatched junction bases: 12. This CDR3 has 18 amino acids. Per germline, CDR1 SGHAT and CDR2 FQDESV (reference sequence). The CDR3 is CASSPRLAGGPRPDTQYF. The CDR3 nucleotides are TGTGCCAGCAGCCCAAGACTAGCGGGGGGCCCCCGGCCAGATACGCAGTATTTT.

This clonotype was seen a few times. The rearrangement links TRBV7-6 to TRBJ2-3, with TRBD2 matching over 7 bases. The CDR3 is made up of 17 amino acids. Per the germline V gene, CDR1 is SGHVS and CDR2 is FNYEAQ. Trimming at V came to 2 bases and at J to 6 bases, leaving 14 bases not matched to a gene. As DNA, the CDR3 is TGTGCCAGCAGCTTAAGAGATGGGGACTACCCGGTGGATACGCAGTATTTT. It is translated as CASSLRDGDYPVDTQYF.

This chain connects TRBV28 to TRBJ1-1; D gene ambiguous. Germline loops: CDR1 MDHEN, CDR2 SYDVKM. The germline V and J ends were trimmed by 2 bases and 0 bases, with 10 bases remaining between them. The CDR3 contains 15 residues. In nucleotides, the CDR3 is TGTGCCAGCAGTTTACAGGCAGGACTGAACACTGAAGCTTTCTTT. It encodes CASSLQAGLNTEAFF.

This clonotype has more than one count but fewer than ten. The rearrangement links TRBV7-9 to TRBJ2-7; no clear D. The germline V gene has CDR1 SEHNR and CDR2 FQNEAQ (reference sequence). V lost 5 bases and J 2 bases, leaving 13 bases between the germline ends. The CDR3 length is 14 residues. CDR3 amino acids: CASSLAAQPYEQYF. CDR3 nucleotide sequence: TGTGCCAGCAGCCTCGCCGCACAGCCCTACGAGCAGTACTTC. The full variable domain, with the rest looked up from reference TRBV7-9 and TRBJ2-7, is DTGVSQNPRHKITKRGQNVTFRCDPISEHNRLYWYRQTLGQGPEFLTYFQNEAQLEKSRLLSDRFSAERPKGSFSTLEIQRTEQGDSAMYLCASSLAAQPYEQYFGPGTRLTVT.

As regards this clonotype: The junction departs from germline at one end; a sequencing error may be responsible. The chain couples TRBV7-2 to TRBJ2-7; D is unclear. This CDR3 is 15 amino acids long. CDR1 is SGHTA and CDR2 is FQGNSA in the germline V gene. CDR3: CASSLGGGPAYEEYF. CDR3 in DNA: TGTGCCAGCAGCTTAGGAGGTGGTCCCGCCTACGAGGAGTACTTC.

This clonotype was observed many times. V and J are TRBV20-1 and TRBJ2-7; 8 bases match TRBD2. With 0 bases clipped from V and 0 bases from J, the junction kept 7 bases outside the gene matches. Germline CDR1 reads DFQATT; CDR2 reads SNEGSKA (reference sequence). This CDR3 is built from 16 residues. CDR3 sequence: CSARDLRGGPSYEQYF. For the CDR3, the DNA is TGCAGTGCTAGAGATCTACGGGGGGGCCCCTCCTACGAGCAGTACTTC.

A few counts support this clonotype. V is TRBV12-3 or TRBV12-4 and J is TRBJ2-2, with D perhaps assigned TRBD1 or TRBD2 (5 bases each). Trimming cost V 5 bases and J 1 base, with 17 bases left between them. This CDR3 has 17 residues. The DNA of the CDR3 is TGTGCCAGCAGTCCCCTGAACAATGGGGGGAACACCGGGGAGCTGTTTTTT. This sequence encodes CASSPLNNGGNTGELFF.

The chain links TRBV29-1 to TRBJ2-1; a weak D match, TRBD2 (5 bases). This CDR3 has 13 residues. CDR1 SQVTM and CDR2 ANQGSEA come from the germline V gene. Trimming stripped 5 bases from V and 1 base from J, with 9 bases between. The CDR3, as DNA: TGCAGCGTTCTGGGAGTATCCTACAATGAGCAGTTCTTC. Its protein product is CSVLGVSYNEQFF.

There are a few counts of this clonotype. V is TRBV10-3 and J is TRBJ1-5; tentative D call: TRBD1 (6 bases). There are 15 residues in the CDR3. CDR1 and CDR2 from the germline V gene are ENHRY and SYGVKD. V lost 3 bases and J 6 bases, leaving 15 bases between the germline ends. The CDR3 nucleotides are TGTGCCATCAGTGATATAAGGGGGTTGGGTCAGCCCCAGCATTTT. Encoded protein: CAISDIRGLGQPQHF.